This T cell receptor (beta chain) was sequenced during a study of blood T cell repertoires in COVID-19. Germline V gene data show CDR1 as SGHRS and CDR2 as YFSETQ. The junction had 12 bases not matched to a gene; V was cut back by 4 bases and J by 4 bases. The CDR3 loop spans 16 amino acids. The assay was immunoSEQ multiplex PCR, and TCRdb's table has in-frame clones only and misses some. Of around 100,000 clones listed, over 70% are singletons. This clonotype was obtained from a man older than 75 with acute or convalescent COVID-19. Material: peripheral blood. This chain joins TRBV5-1 and TRBJ2-5, with 8 bases identical to TRBD1. The DNA of the CDR3 is TGCGCCAGCAGCCTACAAGGACAGGGTCTAGGAGAGACCCAGTACTTC. It encodes CASSLQGQGLGETQYF. Variable domain in full (rest from reference TRBV5-1 and TRBJ2-5): KAGVTQTPRYLIKTRGQQVTLSCSPISGHRSVSWYQQTPGQGLQFLFEYFSETQRNKGNFPGRFSGRQFSNSRSEMNVSTLELGDSALYLCASSLQGQGLGETQYFGPGTRLLVL.